A selection of T cell receptor beta chains follows, all from one sample in a study of T cell responses to AZD1222 COVID-19 vaccine. Sequencing was performed with immunoSEQ multiplex PCR; in TCRdb, only in-frame clones are kept and a portion is missing. Seen here are some 120,000 clones, 88% observed once, and the top ten hold roughly 8%. The input for sequencing was peripheral blood, taken on day 0 of AZD1222 vaccination. The receptors originated from an adult in good health. CDR3s include the opening cysteine and the closing phenylalanine or tryptophan. Each record gives: clone size, V gene, J gene, D gene, CDR3 protein, CDR3 DNA. A D gene is named only where the DNA matches it firmly. Only part of the rows carry a size: once, few, many, or a class if the clone is expanded.

size: NA
V: TRBV2
J: TRBJ2-5
D: TRBD1
CDR3: CASTRTGSRETQYF
DNA: TGTGCCAGCACCAGGACAGGGAGCCGAGAGACCCAGTACTTC

size: NA
V: TRBV7-6
J: TRBJ2-7
D: NA
CDR3: CASSSPGTHPYEQYF
DNA: TGTGCCAGCAGCTCTCCCGGGACGCATCCCTACGAGCAGTACTTC

size: once
V: TRBV10-3
J: TRBJ1-2
D: TRBD1
CDR3: CAISESPSQGAGYGYTF
DNA: TGTGCCATCAGTGAGTCACCCTCCCAGGGGGCAGGGTATGGCTACACCTTC

size: NA
V: TRBV7-9
J: TRBJ1-4
D: NA
CDR3: CTTSLQSAEKLFF
DNA: TGTACCACCAGCTTGCAGTCAGCTGAAAAACTGTTTTTT

size: NA
V: TRBV18
J: TRBJ2-7
D: TRBD2
CDR3: CASSPKTLSGTSSYEQYF
DNA: TGTGCCAGCTCCCCTAAGACTCTTTCCGGGACTAGTTCCTACGAGCAGTACTTC

size: once
V: TRBV19
J: TRBJ1-6
D: NA
CDR3: CASSVDMFYNSPLHF
DNA: TGTGCCAGTTCCGTGGACATGTTCTATAATTCACCCCTCCACTTT

size: NA
V: TRBV3-1/TRBV3-2
J: TRBJ2-1
D: NA
CDR3: CASSQGEARGGNEQFF
DNA: TGTGCCAGCAGCCAAGGGGAGGCTAGAGGCGGCAATGAGCAGTTCTTC

size: NA
V: TRBV2
J: TRBJ1-4
D: NA
CDR3: CASSPQGWGEKLFF
DNA: TGTGCCAGCAGTCCTCAGGGGTGGGGTGAAAAACTGTTTTTT

size: NA
V: TRBV14
J: TRBJ2-1
D: TRBD2
CDR3: CASGIAGVFNEQFF
DNA: TGTGCCAGCGGAATAGCGGGGGTGTTCAATGAGCAGTTCTTC

size: few
V: TRBV6-5
J: TRBJ2-2
D: NA
CDR3: CASIFNRAGELFF
DNA: TGTGCCAGCATTTTCAACAGGGCCGGGGAGCTGTTTTTT

size: NA
V: TRBV12-3/TRBV12-4
J: TRBJ2-2
D: NA
CDR3: CASTQTNTGELFF
DNA: TGTGCCAGCACCCAGACGAACACCGGGGAGCTGTTTTTT

size: NA
V: TRBV10-3
J: TRBJ1-1
D: NA
CDR3: CAISAGGSNTEAFF
DNA: TGTGCCATCAGTGCGGGCGGCTCAAACACTGAAGCTTTCTTT

size: NA
V: TRBV19
J: TRBJ1-1
D: TRBD1
CDR3: CASSPEQGADTEAFF
DNA: TGTGCCAGTAGTCCCGAACAGGGGGCAGACACTGAAGCTTTCTTT

size: NA
V: TRBV19
J: TRBJ1-5
D: TRBD1
CDR3: CASSRDRGLEQPQHF
DNA: TGTGCCAGTAGCCGGGACAGGGGGCTTGAGCAGCCCCAGCATTTT

size: NA
V: TRBV13
J: TRBJ2-7
D: NA
CDR3: CASSRSGFPSGEQYF
DNA: TGTGCCAGCAGCCGTTCAGGGTTTCCCTCTGGCGAGCAGTACTTC

size: NA
V: TRBV6-1
J: TRBJ1-5
D: NA
CDR3: CASSEQRLGNQPQHF
DNA: TGTGCCAGCAGTGAACAGCGGTTAGGGAATCAGCCCCAGCATTTT

size: NA
V: TRBV7-9
J: TRBJ1-2
D: TRBD1
CDR3: CASSLGGTDLYGYTF
DNA: TGTGCCAGCAGCTTAGGGGGGACAGATCTTTATGGCTACACCTTC

size: NA
V: TRBV6-2/TRBV6-3
J: TRBJ2-1
D: TRBD2
CDR3: CASSRLAGVYNEQFF
DNA: TGTGCCAGCAGCCGACTAGCGGGGGTTTACAATGAGCAGTTCTTC

size: once
V: TRBV5-1
J: TRBJ2-2
D: NA
CDR3: CASSWPNTGELFF
DNA: TGCGCCAGCAGCTGGCCGAACACCGGGGAGCTGTTTTTT

size: NA
V: TRBV28
J: TRBJ2-7
D: NA
CDR3: CASSPPAGLGFGEQYF
DNA: TGTGCCAGCAGTCCCCCAGCAGGGTTGGGGTTCGGGGAGCAGTACTTC

size: NA
V: TRBV5-1
J: TRBJ2-7
D: NA
CDR3: CASSLLRNLDSYEQYF
DNA: TGCGCCAGCAGCTTGCTTAGGAATCTAGACTCCTACGAGCAGTACTTC

size: once
V: TRBV6-5
J: TRBJ1-5
D: TRBD1
CDR3: CASRGTGAGQPQHF
DNA: TGTGCCAGCAGAGGGACAGGGGCTGGTCAGCCCCAGCATTTT

size: NA
V: TRBV11-2
J: TRBJ2-1
D: NA
CDR3: CASSLVGSRNEQFF
DNA: TGTGCCAGCAGCTTAGTTGGGAGTCGCAATGAGCAGTTCTTC

size: once
V: TRBV5-1
J: TRBJ2-6
D: NA
CDR3: CASSPNSGANVLTF
DNA: TGCGCCAGCAGCCCAAACTCTGGGGCCAACGTCCTGACTTTC

size: NA
V: TRBV2
J: TRBJ2-7
D: TRBD2
CDR3: CASRGTSGRYEQYF
DNA: TGTGCCAGCAGGGGGACTAGCGGGAGGTACGAGCAGTACTTC

size: few
V: TRBV5-1
J: TRBJ1-6
D: TRBD1
CDR3: CASSLGVQGLNSPLHF
DNA: TGCGCCAGCAGCTTGGGGGTACAGGGGTTGAATTCACCCCTCCACTTT

size: few
V: TRBV19
J: TRBJ2-7
D: TRBD1
CDR3: CASSFGRGFSEQYF
DNA: TGTGCCAGTTCCTTCGGCAGGGGGTTTTCCGAGCAGTACTTC

size: NA
V: TRBV10-1
J: TRBJ1-1
D: NA
CDR3: CASSESWGAGTEAFF
DNA: TGCGCCAGCAGTGAGTCGTGGGGAGCGGGCACTGAAGCTTTCTTT

size: NA
V: TRBV7-8
J: TRBJ1-5
D: NA
CDR3: CASSLRSYNQPQHF
DNA: TGTGCCAGCAGCTTACGGAGCTACAATCAGCCCCAGCATTTT

size: NA
V: TRBV19
J: TRBJ2-5
D: NA
CDR3: CASSLSKETQYF
DNA: TGTGCCAGTAGTCTCAGTAAAGAGACCCAGTACTTC

size: NA
V: TRBV10-3
J: TRBJ2-7
D: TRBD2
CDR3: CAISPRGGSSYEQYF
DNA: TGTGCCATCAGCCCCCGGGGCGGGAGTTCGTACGAGCAGTACTTC

size: NA
V: TRBV10-1
J: TRBJ2-5
D: TRBD2
CDR3: CASSESTGGSKTQYF
DNA: TGCGCCAGCAGTGAGTCAACGGGGGGTTCGAAGACCCAGTACTTC

size: NA
V: TRBV19
J: TRBJ2-7
D: TRBD2
CDR3: CASSASGGTYYEQYF
DNA: TGTGCCAGTAGTGCGAGCGGGGGGACCTACTACGAGCAGTACTTC

size: NA
V: TRBV21-1
J: TRBJ2-1
D: NA
CDR3: CASSLQTRTSGRSNEQFF
DNA: TGTGCCAGCAGCCTTCAAACCAGGACTAGCGGGAGGTCCAATGAGCAGTTCTTC

size: NA
V: TRBV19
J: TRBJ2-2
D: TRBD2
CDR3: CASSLQRPLAGGPPWELFF
DNA: TGTGCCAGTAGCTTACAGAGGCCACTAGCGGGAGGGCCCCCCTGGGAGCTGTTTTTT

size: few
V: TRBV9
J: TRBJ2-7
D: TRBD1
CDR3: CASSVATGSYEQYF
DNA: TGTGCCAGCAGCGTCGCGACAGGGTCCTACGAGCAGTACTTC

size: NA
V: TRBV5-6
J: TRBJ1-2
D: TRBD1
CDR3: CASRSPGQGLEGYTF
DNA: TGTGCCAGCAGGTCTCCGGGACAGGGGTTGGAAGGCTACACCTTC

size: NA
V: TRBV10-1
J: TRBJ1-2
D: NA
CDR3: CASSEAGSDGYTF
DNA: TGCGCCAGCAGTGAAGCGGGTTCCGATGGCTACACCTTC

size: NA
V: TRBV29-1
J: TRBJ1-2
D: NA
CDR3: CSVVSGKGGYTF
DNA: TGCAGCGTTGTTTCCGGCAAGGGAGGCTACACCTTC

size: NA
V: TRBV2
J: TRBJ1-1
D: NA
CDR3: CASTITGFGTEAFF
DNA: TGTGCCAGCACTATAACAGGATTCGGGACTGAAGCTTTCTTT

size: NA
V: TRBV6-1
J: TRBJ2-2
D: NA
CDR3: CASSEQGGLLNTGELFF
DNA: TGTGCCAGCAGTGAACAAGGGGGACTGCTGAACACCGGGGAGCTGTTTTTT

size: NA
V: TRBV5-4
J: TRBJ1-1
D: TRBD1
CDR3: CASSTPTGLNTEAFF
DNA: TGTGCCAGCAGCACCCCGACAGGGCTGAACACTGAAGCTTTCTTT

size: NA
V: TRBV28
J: TRBJ1-1
D: TRBD1
CDR3: CASSSPGTGLNTEAFF
DNA: TGTGCCAGCAGTTCCCCCGGGACAGGGTTGAACACTGAAGCTTTCTTT